The 15 T cell receptor beta chains below were found in one sample sequenced in a study of human T cells and chemical hapten exposure. Each CDR3 protein gets one entry after TCRdb re-called the RACE reads with MiXCR. The sample holds approximately 370,000 distinct CDR3 sequences; approximately 5% are singletons and the top ten take more than 8%. Sample time point: pre-sensitization, week 0. As for treatment: therapeutic diphenylcyclopropenone sensitization with weekly scalp DPC. The sequences come from whole blood, collected in connection with sensitization to the hapten diphenylcyclopropenone (DPC). The receptors were gathered from a woman aged 18-29 years with alopecia areata. Some clones in this sample may be carry-over from other donors' samples.

This sequence joins TRBV5-6 and TRBJ1-2, with a possible D match to TRBD1 (6 bases). This CDR3 is 13 amino acids long. Germline CDR1 reads SGHDT; CDR2 reads YYEEEE. The ends were cut back, 7 bases at V and 6 bases at J, with 16 bases in the middle. CDR3 in DNA: TGTGCCAGCCATACAGGGAATAGCGATGGCTACACCTTC. Translation: CASHTGNSDGYTF.

The chain couples TRBV4-2 to TRBJ2-3, with D maybe TRBD1 (5 bases). This CDR3 comprises 16 residues. Trimming took off 4 bases at V and 0 bases at J, with 14 bases between the two ends. Germline lookup yields CDR1 LGHNA and CDR2 YNFKEQ. The CDR3 nucleotides are TGTGCCAGCAGCCCCGCCATACAGGCTAGCACAGATACGCAGTATTTT. It encodes CASSPAIQASTDTQYF.

This clonotype showed up just a few times. This chain connects TRBV20-1 to TRBJ1-4; 9 positions agree with TRBD1. Trimming cost V 6 bases and J 5 bases; bases outside gene matches: 10. This CDR3 contains 15 residues. Looked up from germline, CDR1 is DFQATT and CDR2 is SNEGSKA (reference sequence). DNA for the CDR3: TGCAGTGCCCTTGACCTAGACAGGGGGAATGAAAAACTGTTTTTT. Amino acid sequence: CSALDLDRGNEKLFF.

This clonotype was counted only a few times. The chain combines TRBV28 with TRBJ2-4; maybe TRBD2 (6 bases). Per germline, CDR1 MDHEN and CDR2 SYDVKM. The CDR3 consists of 16 residues. Trimming cost V 2 bases and J 0 bases, with 11 bases left between them. For the CDR3, the DNA is TGTGCCAGCAGTTTAATTGGGGGGTTAGCCAAAAACATTCAGTACTTC. The encoded protein is CASSLIGGLAKNIQYF.

There are a few counts of this clonotype. V gene TRBV6-6 combines with J gene TRBJ2-3, with 8 bases identical to TRBD1. Germline CDR1 reads MNHNY; CDR2 reads SVGAGI (reference sequence). V lost 0 bases to trimming and J lost 2 bases; unmatched junction nucleotides: 4. This CDR3 is 16 amino acids long. The CDR3 DNA reads as TGTGCCAGCAGTTACTCGAGGACAGGGCCCACAGATACGCAGTATTTT. This codes for CASSYSRTGPTDTQYF.

Ten or more counts support this clonotype. This sequence joins TRBV7-6 and TRBJ2-7; 10 positions agree with TRBD1. CDR3 size: 15 residues. After removal of 2 bases from V and 4 bases from J, the junction contained 5 bases not matched to a gene. Germline values: CDR1 SGHVS, CDR2 FNYEAQ. The CDR3 region has the DNA TGTGCCAGCAGCTTAAGAGGGACAGGGGTTTACGAGCAGTACTTC. It encodes CASSLRGTGVYEQYF.

This clonotype was observed a few times. The CDR3 here is CASSQDIAGGPDTQYF. CDR3 bases: TGTGCCAGCAGCCAAGATATAGCGGGGGGGCCAGATACGCAGTATTTT. The genes are TRBV4-2 and TRBJ2-3; 11 bases fit TRBD2. With 0 bases clipped from V and 4 bases from J, the junction kept 3 bases outside the gene matches. The germline V gene encodes CDR1 LGHNA and CDR2 YNFKEQ. This CDR3 spans 16 amino acids.

This rearrangement joins TRBV4-3 to TRBJ2-3, with 11 positions matching TRBD2. Germline CDR1 reads LGHNA; CDR2 reads YSLEER. This CDR3 contains 16 residues. V lost 2 bases, J lost 1 base, and 2 bases stayed unmatched. CDR3 loop: CASSQLAGGGTDTQYF. The DNA for the CDR3 is TGCGCCAGCAGCCAACTAGCGGGGGGCGGCACAGATACGCAGTATTTT.

There are many counts of this clonotype. V and J are TRBV7-2 and TRBJ2-1; TRBD2 aligns across 11 bases. The CDR3 totals 17 residues. The germline gives CDR1 SGHTA, CDR2 FQGNSA. The trim removed 2 bases at V and 3 bases at J, leaving 6 bases unmatched. The CDR3 region is CASSLSLAGGIYNEQFF. In DNA form, the CDR3 reads TGTGCCAGCAGCTTATCCCTAGCGGGGGGTATCTACAATGAGCAGTTCTTC.

The V gene is TRBV6-5, the J gene TRBJ1-1, with TRBD1 identical over 7 bases. V was clipped by 6 bases and J by 1 base; unmatched bases: 5. Looked up from germline, CDR1 is MNHEY and CDR2 is SVGAGI. The CDR3 totals 14 residues. CDR3 sequence reads: CASSYGQANTEAFF. CDR3 DNA: TGTGCCAGCAGCTACGGACAGGCGAACACTGAAGCTTTCTTT.

This clonotype has a handful of counts. The chain couples TRBV4-3 to TRBJ1-1; D remains ambiguous. Trimming removed 7 bases at V and 0 bases at J, with 24 bases between. Germline CDR1 is LGHNA and CDR2 is YSLEER. The CDR3 covers 18 residues. The CDR3 DNA is TGCGCCAGCAAGGATCAGAAGGAAAAGTCTGGAATGAACACTGAAGCTTTCTTT. It yields the protein CASKDQKEKSGMNTEAFF.

The chain recombines TRBV2 with TRBJ1-1; D might be TRBD1 (6 bases). The length of the CDR3 is 13 residues. CDR1 SNHLY and CDR2 FYNNEI come from the germline V gene. Trimming shortened V by 7 bases and J by 6 bases, and 15 bases separated the two germline ends. Here the CDR3 reads CASIPDSKSEAFF. The CDR3 region has the DNA TGTGCCAGCATCCCGGACAGCAAGTCTGAAGCTTTCTTT.

The chain joins TRBV7-2 to TRBJ1-6, with D maybe TRBD1 (6 bases). CDR3 length: 15 residues. The germline CDR1 and CDR2 sequences are SGHTA and FQGNSA. V lost 5 bases and J 6 bases, leaving 14 bases between the germline ends. The CDR3 region is CASSRFGQRNSPLHF. CDR3 nucleotides: TGTGCCAGCAGCCGTTTCGGACAGCGTAATTCACCCCTCCACTTT.

This sequence joins TRBV9 and TRBJ2-5; no firm D call. The V gene's germline CDR1 is SGDLS and CDR2 YYNGEE. Between the trimmed V and J ends, which lost 0 bases and 3 bases, there was a span of 12 bases. The CDR3 length is 15 residues. The CDR3 reads CASSVGPNFKETQYF. Here the CDR3 DNA reads TGTGCCAGCAGCGTAGGGCCCAACTTTAAAGAGACCCAGTACTTC.

This clonotype was counted at least ten times. This chain links TRBV12-3 or TRBV12-4 with TRBJ2-2; no definite D call. The CDR3 length is 16 residues. The V end lost 4 bases, the J end lost 1 base, and 13 bases lay between the germline ends. Written as DNA, the CDR3 is TGTGCCAGCAGTTCCCTGAATAGCCTGAACACCGGGGAGCTGTTTTTT. It is translated as CASSSLNSLNTGELFF.